This T cell receptor beta chain was captured by sequencing in a study of T cells after yellow fever vaccination. For the study at large: Preparation used SMART-Seq v4 Ultra Low Input for the low-cell-number fractions.

V was clipped by 2 bases and J by 4 bases, with 5 bases between them. CDR1 is SGHTA, CDR2 FQGNSA, per germline. The CDR3 spans 12 residues. The 5'RACE template-switching step produced TCR cDNA and added a universal primer site and UMIs. TCRdb re-derived calls from the 5' RACE reads in MiXCR, one entry per CDR3 protein. Counted here are about 320,000 distinct CDR3 sequences, about 10% occurring once; the ten biggest clones make up 3% to 3.5%. Findings and caveats of the study: It was a small share of clonotypes that appeared in both CD4 and CD8 compartments.

Concerning this clonotype itself: What it binds is unknown.

The sequences come from CD4+ T cells sorted from PBMCs, collected 45 days after the yellow fever booster vaccination. V is TRBV7-2 and J is TRBJ1-2, with D unclear. The TCR comes from a young man who received the YFV17D yellow fever vaccine. The CDR3 DNA reads as TGTGCCAGCAGCTTACTGACCTATGGCTACACCTTC. Translation: CASSLLTYGYTF.